This TCR beta chain was identified in a study of shared clonotypes between healthy human individuals (dated by TCRdb to 2020 to 2021). Turning to the overall study: A few men and a couple of women, aged 18 to 49 years, made up the cohort. To increase sequencing depth and limit assay-specific biases, TCR repertoire library preparation and sequencing were carried out by different laboratories using diverse techniques. To estimate repertoire size and how much clonotypes are shared between individuals, the study performed deep sequencing of blood TCR repertoires from roughly five healthy adults. Per donor, three plates each were used for CD4 naive and CD4 memory, two for CD8 naive, and one for CD8 memory. Each donor's leukapheresis produced roughly between roughly 0.85 and 10 billion PBMCs.

TCR CDR3 regions were amplified from genomic DNA by multiplex PCR using the deep immunoSEQ assay. Extracted genomic DNA from each cell subset was distributed evenly across all wells of several immunoSEQ 96-well plates, and each plate was treated as a replicate. For sorted subsets, roughly 200 ng of genomic DNA, equivalent to around 31,000 T cell genomes, went into each replicate PCR. The purified libraries were quantified using a Qubit 3.0 fluorometer, sized with a Bioanalyzer 2100, and then quantified again using the KAPA Library Quantification kit. A separate single-read 150-cycle Illumina NextSeq 550 flow cell was used to sequence each immunoSEQ 96-well plate. As for the original processing: Because the immunoSEQ output included only junctional sequences and no quality scores, the filtering could not be the same as the filtering used for full-length reads. To assign V/J genes and CDR3, sequences were annotated against IMGT germline references using PyIR, a Python wrapper for IgBLAST v1.9. Reads with weak V/J assignments (E-value above 1e-6), missing CDR3, stop codons, out-of-frame junctions, or ambiguous translated residues were removed. V3J clonotypes were defined by identical inferred V gene, J gene, and CDR3 amino acid sequence. To compute the percentage overlap between repertoires, the number of shared unique clonotypes was divided by the size of the smaller repertoire. Repertoire richness was assessed with RTK rarefaction, the Chao1 estimator, and Recon v2.1 estimates of unobserved clonotypes. For all TCRbeta clonotypes obtained by the gDNA method from a handful of donors, generation probabilities were computed with OLGA. Here the immuneACCESS table is served through TCRdb, limited to in-frame sequences with V and J called. Missing clones are a known gap in these copies; in checked studies unresolved V genes cover under half, and the rest lacks a known reason. The D gene and trimming were derived from the DNA, and the V and J assignments and clone size from that table. The table for this sample lists millions of clones; around nine tenths of them were counted only once. The top ten clonotypes cover about 0.13% of the sample.

Healthy HIV-negative adults with no recently reported acute infections or vaccinations were included as donors. Only Caucasian adults living in Nashville, Tennessee, USA were represented among the donors. CD4+ T cells were enriched by magnetic negative selection, after which naive cells were positively selected on CD45RA and the negative fraction was taken as the memory subset. After blood collection by leukapheresis, PBMCs were isolated using Ficoll-Histopaque density gradient centrifugation and then cryopreserved in the vapor phase of liquid nitrogen. Analytical flow cytometry was used to check the purity and quantity of each magnetically sorted T cell population. Each sorted fraction had its genomic DNA isolated and then quantified by UV absorbance on a Nanodrop 2000c. This clone was seen once. Its antigen remains unidentified. Per-nucleotide qualities are absent, and no much larger clonotype sits a single base away. At the DNA level, this CDR3 is encoded by other sequences in the same sample as well.

The CDR3 sequence holds 12 residues, the cysteine and phenylalanine included. This entry keeps only the CDR3 DNA: 36 bases, framed from base 1. The germline V gene provides CDR1 SGHNT and CDR2 YENEEA. A distance of 7 bases separates the germline ends of V and J, which lose 2 bases and 5 bases respectively. What the study reported, not specific to this receptor: Pairwise subsampling indicated that sequencing depth was expected to affect the degree of clonotype sharing among donors. Estimated clonotype richness was generally larger for naive than for memory subsets. The genetic and exposure-history diversity represented was limited by the small number of donors. Compared with non-shared clonotypes, clonotypes shared by all four sorted-subset donors had higher generation probabilities. Even with the large sequencing depth, rarefaction of the sorted-subset datasets indicated that sequencing was incomplete. When a handful of donors were compared, the shared fraction of clonotypes was roughly 5% for naive CD4, around 3.6% for naive CD8, roughly 2.3% for memory CD4, and 0.35% to 0.5% for memory CD8. Sampling was restricted to blood, and TCR repertoires in tissues likely differ from the TCR repertoires found in blood.

The sequenced material came from naive CD4+ T cells sorted from blood. The sample's cell subset or site, from its label and the paper: CD45RA+ positively selected. This receptor was taken from a man younger than 35 in good health. The rearranged segments are TRBV11-3 and TRBJ2-7; the D segment could be TRBD1, given 5 matching bases. CDR3 loop: CASSLQGDEQYF. The sequenced DNA: TGTGCCAGCAGCTTACAGGGCGACGAGCAGTACTTC.